Below, 9 T cell receptor beta chains from the same sample are listed, as sequenced in a study of technical replicates of blood from several donors. The method was immunoSEQ multiplex PCR; TCRdb's version includes in-frame clones alone and lacks a portion of them. This table has more than 90,000 clones, around 96% appearing once. Input material: T cells isolated from PBMCs. The origin of the receptors is a human donor in good health.

V usage is TRBV28 and J usage is TRBJ1-3, with 7 bases that match TRBD1. Trimming took 5 bases from V and 0 from J; bases not matched to a gene: 7. The CDR3 runs 16 residues. Germline lookup yields CDR1 MDHEN and CDR2 SYDVKM. This CDR3 reads CASSLIQGSSGNTIYF. In DNA, the CDR3 is TGTGCCAGCAGTCTTATACAGGGGAGCTCTGGAAACACCATATATTTT.

CDR3: CASSRDTHQPQHF. CDR3 nucleotides: TGTGCCAGCAGCAGGGACACGCATCAGCCCCAGCATTTT. The rearrangement uses TRBV9 and TRBJ1-5, with a possible D match to TRBD1 (6 bases). In germline, CDR1 is SGDLS, CDR2 YYNGEE. V lost 4 bases, J lost 5 bases, and 10 bases lay in between. CDR3 size: 13 residues.

V gene TRBV2 combines with J gene TRBJ1-5, with 8 bases lining up with TRBD1. This CDR3 contains 17 residues. V gave up 6 bases and J gave up 3 bases; unmatched junction bases: 13. The germline V gene has CDR1 SNHLY and CDR2 FYNNEI. CDR3 in amino acids: CASRPEGRQGNNQPQHF. CDR3 sequence (DNA): TGTGCCAGCAGGCCCGAGGGGCGACAGGGGAACAATCAGCCCCAGCATTTT.

V and J are TRBV19 and TRBJ1-1; no clear D gene. Germline loops: CDR1 LNHDA, CDR2 SQIVND (reference sequence). The CDR3 contains 16 residues. The V end was cut by 5 bases, the J end by 5 bases, with 21 bases between. CDR3 nucleotide sequence: TGTGCCAGTAGTCCTAGGGAGTCAGGTAGATGGACTGAAGCTTTCTTT. Its translation: CASSPRESGRWTEAFF.

This clone was seen just once. The genes are TRBV18 and TRBJ2-7; D is perhaps TRBD2 (5 bases). The germline V and J ends were trimmed by 3 bases and 7 bases, with 16 bases remaining between them. The CDR3 is made up of 14 amino acids. Looked up from germline, CDR1 is KGHSH and CDR2 is LQKENI. The chain's CDR3 is CASSPNRFSGEQYF. The CDR3 DNA reads TGTGCCAGCTCACCGAATCGGTTCTCGGGGGAGCAGTACTTC. Looking up the rest from reference TRBV18 and TRBJ2-7 gives the full variable domain: NAGVMQNPRHLVRRRGQEARLRCSPMKGHSHVYWYRQLPEEGLKFMVYLQKENIIDESGMPKERFSAEFPKEGPSILRIQQVVRGDSAAYFCASSPNRFSGEQYFGPGTRLTVT.

CDR3 DNA: TGTGCCAGCAGTCCCCCCGACGGGGGGAGCTCCTACAATGAGCAGTTCTTC. It yields the protein CASSPPDGGSSYNEQFF. The chain has TRBV28 and TRBJ2-1; 7 nucleotides align to TRBD2. V shed 5 bases, J shed 0 bases, and the junction held 10 bases outside the gene matches. Germline CDR1 reads MDHEN; CDR2 reads SYDVKM. CDR3 size: 17 residues. Looking up the rest from reference TRBV28 and TRBJ2-1 gives the full variable domain: DVKVTQSSRYLVKRTGEKVFLECVQDMDHENMFWYRQDPGLGLRLIYFSYDVKMKEKGDIPEGYSVSREKKERFSLILESASTNQTSMYLCASSPPDGGSSYNEQFFGPGTRLTVL.

This clone was seen more than once but under ten times. The V call is TRBV19, the J call TRBJ1-5, with a tentative D call TRBD1 (6 bases). Germline V lookup: CDR1 LNHDA, CDR2 SQIVND (reference sequence). This CDR3 has 15 amino acids. V was cut by 4 bases and J by 3 bases, with 13 bases left in between. The CDR3 DNA follows: TGTGCCAGTAGTAGTATCGACAGGAACAATCAGCCCCAGCATTTT. Translation: CASSSIDRNNQPQHF.

This clone was seen just once. The rearrangement joins TRBV19 to TRBJ2-5; the D is unclear. V was shortened by 2 bases and J by 5 bases, with 9 bases between the two germline ends. Germline values: CDR1 LNHDA, CDR2 SQIVND (reference sequence). CDR3 length: 13 amino acids. CDR3 region: CASSISTFETQYF. The CDR3 bases are TGTGCCAGTAGTATATCTACCTTTGAGACCCAGTACTTC.

The chain couples TRBV4-1 to TRBJ2-5, with D perhaps TRBD2 (6 bases). The CDR3 has 14 amino acids. Per the germline V gene, CDR1 is MGHRA and CDR2 is YSYEKL. The ends were cut back, 3 bases at V and 2 bases at J, with 10 bases in the middle. The DNA of the CDR3 is TGCGCCAGCAGCCAGGAGGGGAGACAAGAGACCCAGTACTTC. Its protein is CASSQEGRQETQYF.